These 23 T cell receptor beta chains share one sample of origin, sequenced in a study of T cell responses to AZD1222 COVID-19 vaccine. Repertoires were generated with immunoSEQ multiplex PCR, while TCRdb's copy carries only in-frame clones and drops some. The table records fewer than 110,000 clones, about 90% of them present only once. This sample comprised peripheral blood, obtained on day 0 of AZD1222 vaccination. The receptor source for this set is an adult in good health.

This sequence joins TRBV28 and TRBJ2-1; 8 bases line up with TRBD2. CDR1 and CDR2 (germline): MDHEN, SYDVKM. The CDR3 sequence is 15 residues long. Losses at the gene ends were 6 bases for V and 8 bases for J; bases not matched to a gene: 12. This CDR3 is CASSHSGMMGDEQFF. In DNA form, the CDR3 reads TGTGCCAGCAGCCATAGCGGGATGATGGGGGATGAGCAGTTCTTC.

This chain links TRBV14 with TRBJ2-3; possibly TRBD1 for D (6 bases). Trimming stripped 3 bases from V and 2 bases from J, with 12 bases between. Germline V gene data show CDR1 as SGHDN and CDR2 as FVKESK. CDR3 length: 15 amino acids. The DNA for the CDR3 is TGTGCCAGCAGCCAGGGACAACTGAACACAGATACGCAGTATTTT. Translation gives CASSQGQLNTDTQYF.

This clone was found a few times. The J gene is TRBJ1-1, the V gene TRBV7-9, with 9 bases that match TRBD1. Unmatched junction bases numbered 10, after V lost 5 bases and J lost 6 bases. CDR1 is SEHNR, CDR2 FQNEAQ, per germline (reference sequence). The CDR3 totals 15 residues. CDR3 DNA: TGTGCCAGCAGCACCAGACAGGGGGGAGTTTCTGAAGCTTTCTTT. The encoded protein is CASSTRQGGVSEAFF.

The rearrangement joins TRBV9 to TRBJ2-4; 9 bases are shared with TRBD1. The germline V gene encodes CDR1 SGDLS and CDR2 YYNGEE. Trimming at V came to 4 bases and at J to 6 bases, leaving 5 bases not matched to a gene. The CDR3 extends over 14 amino acids. As DNA, the CDR3 is TGTGCCAGCAGCTCGGGACAGGGTCTAAACATTCAGTACTTC. Its protein product is CASSSGQGLNIQYF.

The V and J genes are TRBV5-4 and TRBJ1-2; D not certain. Germline-derived CDR1 and CDR2 are SGHNT and YYREEE (reference sequence). The CDR3 is made up of 14 amino acids. The germline V and J ends were trimmed by 1 base and 7 bases, with 14 bases remaining between them. The CDR3: CASSLRSGARGYTF. The CDR3 DNA reads as TGTGCCAGCAGCTTGAGATCAGGAGCCCGTGGCTACACCTTC.

V and J are TRBV7-8 and TRBJ2-1; 7 positions agree with TRBD2. The CDR3 runs 15 residues. Germline trimming cut 0 bases from V and 5 bases from J; bases unmatched to any gene: 4. CDR1 SGHVS and CDR2 FQNEAQ come from the germline V gene. CDR3 nucleotide sequence: TGTGCCAGCAGCTTAGCTAGGACTAGTGACAATGAGCAGTTCTTC. It yields the protein CASSLARTSDNEQFF.

The chain is built from TRBV4-1 and TRBJ1-3; D perhaps matches TRBD1 (5 bases). The CDR3 contains 16 residues. V dropped 7 bases and J dropped 4 bases, with 20 bases sitting between them. Per germline, CDR1 MGHRA and CDR2 YSYEKL. This chain's CDR3 is CASNPGLGRQGNTIYF. CDR3 bases: TGCGCCAGCAACCCGGGACTCGGAAGACAAGGAAACACCATATATTTT.

This CDR3 is CAWSDEAGGRADEQFF. The CDR3 bases are TGTGCCTGGAGTGACGAGGCGGGAGGGAGGGCGGATGAGCAGTTCTTC. The chain combines TRBV30 with TRBJ2-1; TRBD2 agrees at 9 bases. The CDR3 has 16 amino acids. Per germline, CDR1 GTSNPN and CDR2 SVGIG (reference sequence). Trimming at V came to 1 base and at J to 8 bases, leaving 12 bases not matched to a gene. Full variable domain (missing parts from reference TRBV30 and TRBJ2-1): SQTIHQWPATLVQPVGSPLSLECTVEGTSNPNLYWYRQAAGRGLQLLFYSVGIGQISSEVPQNLSASRPQDRQFILSSKKLLLSDSGFYLCAWSDEAGGRADEQFFGPGTRLTVL.

The chain couples TRBV9 to TRBJ2-4; 10 nucleotides agree with TRBD2. CDR3 length equals 16 residues. Looked up from germline, CDR1 is SGDLS and CDR2 is YYNGEE. V was pared by 2 bases and J by 6 bases, with 8 bases of the junction left unmatched. The CDR3, as DNA: TGTGCCAGCAGCGTCGAAAGCGGGAGGGCGCGAAACATTCAGTACTTC. It translates to CASSVESGRARNIQYF.

The chain carries TRBV25-1 and TRBJ1-1, with D unresolved. The CDR3 length is 13 residues. Germline V CDR1 and CDR2: MGHDK, SYGVNS. Trimming removed 7 bases from V and 4 bases from J, with 13 bases in between. The CDR3 loop reads CASTRGGFTEAFF. The DNA of the CDR3 is TGTGCCAGCACTAGAGGAGGATTCACTGAAGCTTTCTTT.

The gene calls are TRBV7-8 and TRBJ2-5; TRBD2 aligns across 12 bases. There are 18 residues in the CDR3. J gave up 4 bases and V 1 base, and 10 bases lay outside the gene matches. The germline V gene has CDR1 SGHVS and CDR2 FQNEAQ. CDR3 coding DNA: TGTGCCAGCAGCTTAGGAGGACTAGCGGGAAGGGGGCGAGAGACCCAGTACTTC. As protein: CASSLGGLAGRGRETQYF.

The chain couples TRBV25-1 to TRBJ2-7; 12 nucleotides line up with TRBD2. The CDR3 runs 16 residues. V was clipped by 4 bases and J by 2 bases; unmatched bases: 6. The germline V gene has CDR1 MGHDK and CDR2 SYGVNS. The CDR3 loop is CASSVTSGSTAYEQYF. The CDR3 bases are TGTGCCAGCAGTGTGACTAGCGGGAGTACGGCCTACGAGCAGTACTTC.

The rearrangement links TRBV18 to TRBJ1-5; 7 bases match TRBD1. The length of the CDR3 is 13 residues. Unmatched junction bases numbered 2, after V lost 5 bases and J lost 4 bases. Germline V gives CDR1 KGHSH, CDR2 LQKENI. Written as DNA, the CDR3 is TGTGCCAGCTCAAAGGACAGGAATCAGCCCCAGCATTTT. Encoded protein: CASSKDRNQPQHF.

CDR3 nucleotides: TGTGCCAGCAGTTTGGGGAGGCGGGAGTTGGGGGAGCAGTACTTC. Encoded protein: CASSLGRRELGEQYF. V and J are TRBV6-6 and TRBJ2-7, with 7 bases identical to TRBD2. The CDR3 totals 15 residues. Trimming cost V 4 bases and J 7 bases; bases outside gene matches: 13. CDR1 is MNHNY and CDR2 is SVGAGI in the germline V gene (reference sequence).

This clone was recorded a few times. In the same sample, other DNA sequences code for this CDR3. The V gene is TRBV7-9, the J gene TRBJ1-2; 10 bases map to TRBD1. Germline CDR1 SEHNR, CDR2 FQNEAQ (reference sequence). V was pared by 1 base and J by 4 bases, with 0 bases of the junction left unmatched. This CDR3 region has 14 residues. The CDR3 reads CASSLGDRGYGYTF. CDR3 in DNA: TGTGCCAGCAGCTTAGGGGACAGGGGCTATGGCTACACCTTC. Looking up the rest from reference TRBV7-9 and TRBJ1-2 gives the full variable domain: DTGVSQNPRHKITKRGQNVTFRCDPISEHNRLYWYRQTLGQGPEFLTYFQNEAQLEKSRLLSDRFSAERPKGSFSTLEIQRTEQGDSAMYLCASSLGDRGYGYTFGSGTRLTVV.

Ten or more counts support this clone. The chain links TRBV19 to TRBJ2-7; a possible D gene is TRBD2 (6 bases). The CDR3 covers 15 residues. CDR1 LNHDA and CDR2 SQIVND come from the germline V gene (reference sequence). The V and J ends lost 3 bases and 2 bases respectively, with 14 bases between them. The CDR3 bases are TGTGCCAGTAGTATGTCACGGGAGCCTCCCTACGAGCAGTACTTC. Translation gives CASSMSREPPYEQYF.

The chain recombines TRBV7-2 with TRBJ2-6; D call uncertain. The length of the CDR3 is 15 residues. Trimming took 8 bases from V and 0 from J, leaving 11 bases between them. In germline, CDR1 is SGHTA, CDR2 FQGNSA. CDR3: CASSTGASGANVLTF. In DNA form, the CDR3 reads TGTGCCAGCTCTACCGGCGCCTCTGGGGCCAACGTCCTGACTTTC.

This clone is a singleton in its sample. This chain links TRBV2 with TRBJ1-5, with 7 bases aligning to TRBD1. CDR3 length: 16 residues. Germline values: CDR1 SNHLY, CDR2 FYNNEI. J was trimmed by 4 bases and V by 6 bases; bases with no gene match: 12. CDR3 nucleotide sequence: TGTGCCAGCAGGGCAGGAGGGGGCGGTTTTAATCAGCCCCAGCATTTT. Protein sequence: CASRAGGGGFNQPQHF.

This rearrangement joins TRBV19 to TRBJ2-4, with 7 nucleotides matching TRBD1. V shed 3 bases and J 0 bases; nucleotides not matched to a gene: 5. CDR1 is LNHDA and CDR2 is SQIVND in the germline V gene (reference sequence). The CDR3 runs 16 residues. Here the CDR3 reads CASSIWYRGAKNIQYF. In DNA form, the CDR3 reads TGTGCCAGTAGTATCTGGTACAGGGGAGCCAAAAACATTCAGTACTTC.

The rearrangement joins TRBV11-2 to TRBJ1-2; 7 bases match TRBD1. Trimming at V came to 5 bases and at J to 4 bases, leaving 7 bases not matched to a gene. The CDR3 spans 14 residues. Germline V CDR1 and CDR2: SGHAT, FQNNGV. The DNA for the CDR3 is TGTGCCAGCAGCCTGGCGACAGGGACCTATGGCTACACCTTC. Its protein product is CASSLATGTYGYTF.

CDR3 sequence (DNA): TGCAGCGTTGAGGGGGGACAGGGAAGATCCTACGAGCAGTACTTC. It is translated as CSVEGGQGRSYEQYF. The chain links TRBV29-1 to TRBJ2-7; 9 nucleotides align to TRBD1. The CDR3 runs to 15 residues. V trimming: 3 bases; J trimming: 1 base; junction bases outside the gene matches: 7. The germline CDR1 and CDR2 sequences are SQVTM and ANQGSEA.

The chain recombines TRBV7-6 with TRBJ2-7; maybe TRBD1 (7 bases). CDR1 is SGHVS and CDR2 is FNYEAQ in the germline V gene. This CDR3 contains 15 residues. Trimming took off 5 bases at V and 4 bases at J, with 18 bases between the two ends. The CDR3 DNA reads TGTGCCAGCAGCCCATTTGGATCAGGGGGGTACGAGCAGTACTTC. Its protein product is CASSPFGSGGYEQYF.

The chain carries TRBV6-5 and TRBJ2-7; D unclear. Trimming cost V 7 bases and J 6 bases, with 19 bases left between them. The CDR3 length is 14 residues. Germline lookup yields CDR1 MNHEY and CDR2 SVGAGI. CDR3 residues: CASTAGTTLFEQYF. In nucleotides, the CDR3 is TGTGCCAGCACGGCAGGCACAACCTTGTTCGAGCAGTACTTC.